The sequence of this T cell receptor (beta chain) was determined in a study of vaccination and CD4 T cells after COVID-19. Study in general: Post-COVID draws came a median around 100 days after diagnosis (range 35 to 161).

Indicated treatment: roughly nine-day PBMC culture with coronavirus spike peptide pools or control peptides (ViraFEST assay). The ViraFEST method relied on peptide pools to expand antigen-specific T cells, followed by TCR sequencing. This clonotype came up a few times. The antigen remains undetermined. The V end was cut by 4 bases, the J end by 1 base, with 7 bases between. This CDR3 contains 13 residues. Germline CDR1 and CDR2: LNHDA and SQIVND (reference sequence). Sequencing of DNA taken from cultured CD4+ T cells relied on the Oncomine TCR Beta short-read assay. Each CDR3 protein gets one entry after TCRdb re-called the PCR reads with MiXCR. The sample includes 20,000 to 30,000 distinct CDR3 sequences, approximately 67% seen only once; the top ten take about 20%.

The source was CD4+ T cells from blood, cultured in vitro, collected after SARS-CoV-2 vaccination. V usage is TRBV19 and J usage is TRBJ1-1; tentatively, D is TRBD1 (5 bases). The TCR comes from a human donor who received a COVID-19 vaccine. The CDR3 sequence: CASSKGQNTEAFF. CDR3 sequence (DNA): TGTGCCAGTAGTAAAGGACAGAACACTGAAGCTTTCTTT.